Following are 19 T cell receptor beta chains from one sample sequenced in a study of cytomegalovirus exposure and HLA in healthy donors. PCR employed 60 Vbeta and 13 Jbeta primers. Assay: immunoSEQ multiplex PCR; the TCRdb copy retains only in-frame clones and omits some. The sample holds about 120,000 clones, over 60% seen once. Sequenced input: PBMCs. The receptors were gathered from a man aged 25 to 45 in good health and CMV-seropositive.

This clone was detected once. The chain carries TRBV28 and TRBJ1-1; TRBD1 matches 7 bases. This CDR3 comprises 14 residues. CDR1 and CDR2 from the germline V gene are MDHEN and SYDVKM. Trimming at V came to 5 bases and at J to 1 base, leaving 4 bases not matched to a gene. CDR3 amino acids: CASSAGGSNTEAFF. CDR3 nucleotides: TGTGCCAGCAGTGCAGGGGGGTCGAACACTGAAGCTTTCTTT.

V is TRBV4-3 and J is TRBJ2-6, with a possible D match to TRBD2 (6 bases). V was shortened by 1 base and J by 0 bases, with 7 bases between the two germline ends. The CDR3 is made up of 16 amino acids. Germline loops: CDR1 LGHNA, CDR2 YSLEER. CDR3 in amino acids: CASSQGAGSGANVLTF. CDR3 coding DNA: TGCGCCAGCAGCCAAGGAGCGGGCTCTGGGGCCAACGTCCTGACTTTC.

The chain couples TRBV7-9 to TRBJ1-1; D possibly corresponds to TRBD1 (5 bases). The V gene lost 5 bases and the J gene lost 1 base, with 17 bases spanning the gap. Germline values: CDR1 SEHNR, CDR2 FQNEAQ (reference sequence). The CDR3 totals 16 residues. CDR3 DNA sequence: TGTGCCAGCAGCCATTCCTGGCAGGGTACGAACACTGAAGCTTTCTTT. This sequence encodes CASSHSWQGTNTEAFF.

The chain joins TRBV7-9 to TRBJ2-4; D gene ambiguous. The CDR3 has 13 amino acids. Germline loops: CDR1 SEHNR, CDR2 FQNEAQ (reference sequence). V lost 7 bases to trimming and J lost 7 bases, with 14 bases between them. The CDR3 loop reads CASNGAPGNIQYF. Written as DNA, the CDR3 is TGTGCCAGCAATGGAGCACCCGGGAACATTCAGTACTTC.

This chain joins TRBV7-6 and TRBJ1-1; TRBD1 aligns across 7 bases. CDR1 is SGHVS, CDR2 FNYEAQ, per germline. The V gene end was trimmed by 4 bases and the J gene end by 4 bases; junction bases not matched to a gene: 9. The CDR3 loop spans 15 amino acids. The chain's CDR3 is CASSSLGQAPTEAFF. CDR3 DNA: TGTGCCAGCAGCTCTTTAGGACAGGCTCCCACTGAAGCTTTCTTT.

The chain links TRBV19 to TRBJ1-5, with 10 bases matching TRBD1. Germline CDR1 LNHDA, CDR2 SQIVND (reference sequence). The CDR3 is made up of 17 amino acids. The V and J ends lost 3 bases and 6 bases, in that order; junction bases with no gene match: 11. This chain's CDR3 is CASSISDPGQGTQPQHF. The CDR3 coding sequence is TGTGCCAGTAGTATTTCTGATCCGGGACAGGGGACTCAGCCCCAGCATTTT.

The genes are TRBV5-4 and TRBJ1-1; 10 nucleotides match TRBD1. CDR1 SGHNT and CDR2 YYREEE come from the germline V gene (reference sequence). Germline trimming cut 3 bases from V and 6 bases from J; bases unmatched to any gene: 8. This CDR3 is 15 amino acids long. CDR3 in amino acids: CASSSPGQGSPEAFF. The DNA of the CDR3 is TGTGCCAGCAGCTCACCGGGACAGGGGAGCCCTGAAGCTTTCTTT.

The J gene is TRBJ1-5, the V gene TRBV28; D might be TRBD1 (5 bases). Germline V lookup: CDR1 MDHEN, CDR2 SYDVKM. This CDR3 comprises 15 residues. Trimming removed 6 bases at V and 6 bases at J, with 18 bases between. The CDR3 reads CASSPIRGVVQPQHF. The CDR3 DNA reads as TGTGCCAGCAGCCCCATCCGGGGGGTTGTTCAGCCCCAGCATTTT.

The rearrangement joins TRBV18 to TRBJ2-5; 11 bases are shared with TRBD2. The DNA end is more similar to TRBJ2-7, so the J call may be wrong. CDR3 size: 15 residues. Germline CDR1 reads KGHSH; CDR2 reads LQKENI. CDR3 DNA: TGTGCCAGCTCCAAAACTAGCGGGGGTCAATACGAGCAGTACTTC. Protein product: CASSKTSGGQYEQYF.

The CDR3 DNA sequence: TGCAGTGCTAAGGGGAACGACGAGCAGTACTTC. Its protein product is CSAKGNDEQYF. The gene calls are TRBV20-1 and TRBJ2-7, with a weak D call TRBD1 (5 bases). The germline V and J ends were trimmed by 4 bases and 5 bases, with 9 bases remaining between them. This CDR3 contains 11 residues. Germline CDR1 DFQATT, CDR2 SNEGSKA (reference sequence).

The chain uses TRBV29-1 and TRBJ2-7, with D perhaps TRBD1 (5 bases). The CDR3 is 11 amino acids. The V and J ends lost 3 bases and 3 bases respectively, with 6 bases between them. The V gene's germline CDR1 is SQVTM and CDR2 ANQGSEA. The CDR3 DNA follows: TGCAGCGTTGATAGGGGCTACGAGCAGTACTTC. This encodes CSVDRGYEQYF.

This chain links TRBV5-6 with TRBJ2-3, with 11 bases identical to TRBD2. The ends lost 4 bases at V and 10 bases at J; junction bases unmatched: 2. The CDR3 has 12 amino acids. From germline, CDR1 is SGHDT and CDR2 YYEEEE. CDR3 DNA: TGTGCCAGCAGCCTACTAGCGGGGGCGCAGTATTTT. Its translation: CASSLLAGAQYF.

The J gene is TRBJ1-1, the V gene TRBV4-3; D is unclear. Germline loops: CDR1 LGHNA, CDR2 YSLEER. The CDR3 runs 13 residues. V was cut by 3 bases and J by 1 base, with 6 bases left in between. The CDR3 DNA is TGCGCCAGCAGCCAGGGCAGGAACACTGAAGCTTTCTTT. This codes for CASSQGRNTEAFF.

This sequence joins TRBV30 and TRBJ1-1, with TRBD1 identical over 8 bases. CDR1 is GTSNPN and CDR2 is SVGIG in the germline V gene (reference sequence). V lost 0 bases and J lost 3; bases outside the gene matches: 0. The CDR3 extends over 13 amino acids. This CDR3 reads CAWSVQGDTEAFF. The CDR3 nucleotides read TGTGCCTGGAGTGTACAGGGGGACACTGAAGCTTTCTTT.

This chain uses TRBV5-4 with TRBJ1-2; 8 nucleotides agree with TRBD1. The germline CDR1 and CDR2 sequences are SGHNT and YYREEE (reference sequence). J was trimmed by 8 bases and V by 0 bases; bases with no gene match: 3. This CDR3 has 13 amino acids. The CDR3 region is CASSLAGGLGYTF. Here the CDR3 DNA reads TGTGCCAGCAGCTTGGCAGGGGGCTTAGGCTACACCTTC.

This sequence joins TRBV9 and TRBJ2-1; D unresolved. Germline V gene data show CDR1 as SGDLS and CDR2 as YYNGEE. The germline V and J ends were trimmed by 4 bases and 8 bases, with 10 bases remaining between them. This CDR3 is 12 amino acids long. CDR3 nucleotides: TGTGCCAGCAGCACGCGACTCGATGAGCAGTTCTTC. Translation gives CASSTRLDEQFF.

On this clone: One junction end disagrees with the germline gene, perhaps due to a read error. The CDR3 region is CSSSSRLQGIYGYTF. The CDR3 nucleotides are TGTTCCAGCAGCTCACGACTACAGGGCATCTATGGCTACACCTTC. The chain is built from TRBV7-9 and TRBJ1-2, with a weak D call TRBD1 (6 bases). The CDR3 length is 15 residues. Germline assignment: CDR1 SEHNR and CDR2 FQNEAQ (reference sequence).

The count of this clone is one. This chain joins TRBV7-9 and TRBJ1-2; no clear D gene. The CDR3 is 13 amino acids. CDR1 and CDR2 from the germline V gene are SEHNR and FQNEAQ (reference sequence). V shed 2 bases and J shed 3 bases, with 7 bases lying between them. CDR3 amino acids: CASSLWSDYGYTF. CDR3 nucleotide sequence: TGTGCCAGCAGCTTATGGTCGGACTATGGCTACACCTTC.

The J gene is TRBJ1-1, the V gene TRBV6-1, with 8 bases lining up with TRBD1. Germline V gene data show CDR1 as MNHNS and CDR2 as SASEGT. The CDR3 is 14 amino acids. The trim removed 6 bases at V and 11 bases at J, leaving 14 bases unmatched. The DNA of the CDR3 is TGTGCCAGCAGCGGACTGGACAGGGAGTCTATGGCTTTCTTT. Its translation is CASSGLDRESMAFF.